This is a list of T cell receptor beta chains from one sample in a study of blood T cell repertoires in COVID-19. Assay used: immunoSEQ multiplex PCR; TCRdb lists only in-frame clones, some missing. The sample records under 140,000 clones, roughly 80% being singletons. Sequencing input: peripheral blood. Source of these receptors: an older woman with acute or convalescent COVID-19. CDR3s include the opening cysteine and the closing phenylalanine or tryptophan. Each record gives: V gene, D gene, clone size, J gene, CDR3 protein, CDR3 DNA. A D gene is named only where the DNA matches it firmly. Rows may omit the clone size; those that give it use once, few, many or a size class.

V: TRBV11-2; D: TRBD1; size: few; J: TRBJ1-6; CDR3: CASSSVPKGQVNSPLHF; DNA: TGTGCCAGCAGCTCCGTCCCCAAGGGACAGGTCAATTCACCCCTCCACTTT
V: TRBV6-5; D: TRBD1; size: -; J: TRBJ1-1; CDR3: CASSHGDRGGEAFF; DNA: TGTGCCAGCAGTCACGGGGACAGGGGCGGTGAAGCTTTCTTT
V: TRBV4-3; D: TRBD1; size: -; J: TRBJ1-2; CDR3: CASSQAGGQEYGYTF; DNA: TGCGCCAGCAGCCAAGCCGGCGGACAGGAATATGGCTACACCTTC
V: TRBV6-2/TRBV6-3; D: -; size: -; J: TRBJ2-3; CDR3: CASSYLSGTDTQYF; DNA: TGTGCCAGCAGTTATCTTAGCGGCACAGATACGCAGTATTTT
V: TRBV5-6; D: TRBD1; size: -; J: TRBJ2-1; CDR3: CASSLEGQGAGNEQFF; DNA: TGTGCCAGCAGCTTGGAGGGACAGGGGGCAGGCAATGAGCAGTTCTTC
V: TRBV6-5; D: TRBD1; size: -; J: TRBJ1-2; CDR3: CASTIGGGQGYGYTF; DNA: TGTGCCAGCACTATTGGGGGGGGACAGGGATATGGCTACACCTTC
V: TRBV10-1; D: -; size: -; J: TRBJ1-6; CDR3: CASTKNSPLHF; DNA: TGCGCCAGCACTAAAAATTCACCCCTCCACTTT
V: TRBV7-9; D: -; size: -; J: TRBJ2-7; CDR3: CASSLHRDTYEQYF; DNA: TGTGCCAGCAGCTTGCATAGGGACACCTACGAGCAGTACTTC
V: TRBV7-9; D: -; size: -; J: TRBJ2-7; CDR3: CASSSAGGGWEQYF; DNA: TGTGCCAGCAGCTCCGCCGGGGGTGGGTGGGAGCAGTACTTC
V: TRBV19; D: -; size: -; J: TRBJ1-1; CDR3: CASSITLSTEAFF; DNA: TGTGCCAGTAGTATAACCCTAAGCACTGAAGCTTTCTTT
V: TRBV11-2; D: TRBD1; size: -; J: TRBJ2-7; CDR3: CASSLLGTGPEYEQYF; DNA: TGTGCCAGCAGCCTCCTAGGGACAGGGCCAGAATACGAGCAGTACTTC
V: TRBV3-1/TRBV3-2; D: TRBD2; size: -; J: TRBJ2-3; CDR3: CASSQGPRLAGWTDTQYF; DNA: TGTGCCAGCAGCCAAGGGCCTAGACTAGCGGGGTGGACAGATACGCAGTATTTT
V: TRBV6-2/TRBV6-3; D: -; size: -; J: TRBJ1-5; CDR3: CASSQRPLWTPNQPQHF; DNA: TGTGCCAGCAGTCAAAGGCCCCTTTGGACACCGAATCAGCCCCAGCATTTT
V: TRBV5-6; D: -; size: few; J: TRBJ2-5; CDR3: CASSLGVTQYF; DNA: TGTGCCAGCAGCTTAGGGGTGACCCAGTACTTC
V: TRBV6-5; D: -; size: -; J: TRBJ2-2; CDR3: CASVGRNTGELFF; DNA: TGTGCCAGCGTAGGGAGGAACACCGGGGAGCTGTTTTTT
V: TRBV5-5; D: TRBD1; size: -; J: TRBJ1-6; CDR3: CASSFGQGANSPLHF; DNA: TGTGCCAGCAGCTTCGGACAGGGGGCGAATTCACCCCTCCACTTT
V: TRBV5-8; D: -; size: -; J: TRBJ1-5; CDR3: CASSLYSQPQHF; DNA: TGTGCCAGCAGCTTGTACTCCCAGCCCCAGCATTTT
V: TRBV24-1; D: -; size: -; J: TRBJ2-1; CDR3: CATSTGTYNEQFF; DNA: TGTGCCACCAGCACCGGGACCTACAATGAGCAGTTCTTC
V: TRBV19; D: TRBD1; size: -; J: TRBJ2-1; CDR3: CASRRDRESYNEQFF; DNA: TGTGCCAGTAGAAGGGACAGGGAATCCTACAATGAGCAGTTCTTC
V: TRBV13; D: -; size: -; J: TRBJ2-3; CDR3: CASSLYGTGTQYF; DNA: TGTGCCAGCAGCTTATATGGTACGGGTACGCAGTATTTT
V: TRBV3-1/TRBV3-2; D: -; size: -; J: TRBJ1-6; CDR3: CASAGSGHNSPLHF; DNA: TGTGCCAGTGCAGGGAGCGGGCATAATTCACCCCTCCACTTT
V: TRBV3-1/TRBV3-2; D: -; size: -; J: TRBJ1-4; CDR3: CASSQGGRTNEKLFF; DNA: TGTGCCAGCAGCCAAGGAGGGAGAACTAATGAAAAACTGTTTTTT
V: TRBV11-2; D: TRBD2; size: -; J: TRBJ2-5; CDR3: CASSPGLPLETQYF; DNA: TGTGCCAGCAGCCCGGGACTACCCCTAGAGACCCAGTACTTC
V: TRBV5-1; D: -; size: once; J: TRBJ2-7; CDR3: CASSFQGTYEQYF; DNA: TGCGCCAGCAGCTTCCAGGGCACCTACGAGCAGTACTTC
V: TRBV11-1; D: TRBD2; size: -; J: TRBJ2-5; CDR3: CASSLIGGGSQETQYF; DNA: TGTGCCAGCAGCTTAATTGGCGGGGGGTCACAAGAGACCCAGTACTTC
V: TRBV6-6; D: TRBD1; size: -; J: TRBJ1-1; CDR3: CASRRQGQENTEAFF; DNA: TGTGCCAGCAGGCGACAGGGACAGGAGAACACTGAAGCTTTCTTT
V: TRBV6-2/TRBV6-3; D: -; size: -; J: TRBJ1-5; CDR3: CASSYRANLNSNQPQHF; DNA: TGTGCCAGCAGTTACAGAGCCAACCTCAATAGCAATCAGCCCCAGCATTTT
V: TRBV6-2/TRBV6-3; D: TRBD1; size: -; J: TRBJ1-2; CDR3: CASSLTGEVYGYTF; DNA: TGTGCCAGCAGCCTAACAGGGGAGGTCTATGGCTACACCTTC
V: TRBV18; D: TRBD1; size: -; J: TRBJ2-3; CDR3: CASSLYGQGSTDTQYF; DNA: TGTGCCAGCTCACTTTACGGACAGGGAAGCACAGATACGCAGTATTTT
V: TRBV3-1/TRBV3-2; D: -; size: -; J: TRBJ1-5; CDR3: CASSQGFEGFQPQHF; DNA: TGTGCCAGCAGCCAAGGGTTCGAGGGATTCCAGCCCCAGCATTTT
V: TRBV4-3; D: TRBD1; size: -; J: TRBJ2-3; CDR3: CASSQAGQGEWGTDTQYF; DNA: TGCGCCAGCAGCCAAGCGGGACAGGGTGAGTGGGGCACAGATACGCAGTATTTT
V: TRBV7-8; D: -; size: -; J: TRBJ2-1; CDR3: CASSLRGSPFF; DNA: TGTGCCAGCAGCTTAAGGGGGAGCCCGTTCTTC
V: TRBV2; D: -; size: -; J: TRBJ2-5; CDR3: CASTGPLGSAETQYF; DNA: TGTGCCAGCACAGGGCCGCTGGGGTCTGCGGAGACCCAGTACTTC
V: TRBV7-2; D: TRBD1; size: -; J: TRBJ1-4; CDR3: CASSRRDRVDEKLFF; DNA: TGTGCCAGCAGCCGCCGGGACAGGGTTGATGAAAAACTGTTTTTT
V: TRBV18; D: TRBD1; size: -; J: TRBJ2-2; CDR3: CASSPPTGVDTGELFF; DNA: TGTGCCAGCTCACCGCCGACAGGGGTAGACACCGGGGAGCTGTTTTTT
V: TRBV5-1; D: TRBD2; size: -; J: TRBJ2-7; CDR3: CASSEGLAGATHLPTEQYF; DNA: TGCGCCAGCAGCGAAGGACTAGCGGGGGCTACCCATCTTCCCACCGAGCAGTACTTC
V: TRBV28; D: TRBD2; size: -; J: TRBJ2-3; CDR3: CASSLVAGGNTDTQYF; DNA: TGTGCCAGCAGTTTAGTAGCGGGGGGAAACACAGATACGCAGTATTTT
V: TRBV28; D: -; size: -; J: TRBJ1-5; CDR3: CASSTTAQPQHF; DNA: TGTGCCAGCAGCACAACCGCCCAGCCCCAGCATTTT
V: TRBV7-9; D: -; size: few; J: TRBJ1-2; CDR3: CASSSRSSANYGYTF; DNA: TGTGCCAGCAGCTCGAGGAGCTCAGCTAACTATGGCTACACCTTC
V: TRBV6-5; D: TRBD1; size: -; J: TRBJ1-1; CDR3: CASEGRGTNTEAFF; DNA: TGTGCCAGCGAAGGCAGGGGGACGAACACTGAAGCTTTCTTT
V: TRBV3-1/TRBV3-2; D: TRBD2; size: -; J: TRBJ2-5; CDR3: CASSTGTSGGAGAETQYF; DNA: TGTGCCAGCAGCACCGGGACTAGCGGGGGGGCTGGTGCAGAGACCCAGTACTTC
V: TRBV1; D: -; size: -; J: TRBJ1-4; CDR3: CTSSHAGQVKKSEKLFF; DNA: TGCACCAGCAGCCACGCGGGACAGGTGAAGAAGAGTGAAAAACTGTTTTTT